Following are 17 T cell receptor beta chains from one sample sequenced in a study of T-cell reconstitution after alpha-beta-depleted transplantation in children. Unique molecular identifiers tagged the TCRbeta library. TCRdb passed the PCR reads through MiXCR, listing each CDR3 protein once. The sample shows fewer than 700,000 distinct CDR3 sequences, approximately 12% of them seen only once. The source was PBMCs, mostly from graft donor cells, collected 360 days after TCRalphabeta/CD19-depleted stem cell transplant. Receptor source: a male patient between 5 and 17 years old who had a stem cell transplant for acute myeloid leukemia, so the T cells may come from the graft donor.

This clonotype was picked up a small number of times. The V and J genes are TRBV20-1 and TRBJ1-5, with D possibly matching TRBD1 (6 bases). V shed 5 bases and J shed 9 bases, with 20 bases lying between them. Germline-derived CDR1 and CDR2 are DFQATT and SNEGSKA (reference sequence). This CDR3 contains 14 residues. Written as DNA, the CDR3 is TGCAGTGCTCGGTTGACAGGCTCAATGACGCCCCAGCATTTT. Residues: CSARLTGSMTPQHF.

This clonotype was observed a handful of times. This chain joins TRBV19 and TRBJ2-7, with D unclear. The V gene lost 0 bases and the J gene lost 3 bases, with 12 bases spanning the gap. From germline, CDR1 is LNHDA and CDR2 SQIVND (reference sequence). The length of the CDR3 is 15 residues. In nucleotides, the CDR3 is TGTGCCAGTAGTATAGAGGAGTCGCGTCACTACGAGCAGTACTTC. As protein: CASSIEESRHYEQYF.

This clonotype was found a few times. The rearrangement uses TRBV6-1 and TRBJ1-2; perhaps TRBD1 as D (6 bases). This CDR3 spans 17 amino acids. The V gene lost 6 bases and the J gene lost 4 bases, with 24 bases spanning the gap. Per the germline V gene, CDR1 is MNHNS and CDR2 is SASEGT. CDR3 DNA: TGTGCCAGCAGCCGGCGAGGGGGATGGTCGAATGGCTATGGCTACACCTTC. Protein: CASSRRGGWSNGYGYTF.

This clonotype has ten or more counts. The J gene is TRBJ2-7, the V gene TRBV5-1, with D unclear. Germline CDR1 and CDR2: SGHRS and YFSETQ. The germline V and J ends were trimmed by 0 bases and 2 bases, with 9 bases remaining between them. This CDR3 spans 14 amino acids. The CDR3 region is CASSLERITYEQYF. The CDR3 bases are TGCGCCAGCAGCTTGGAGAGGATAACCTACGAGCAGTACTTC. Full variable domain (outside the CDR3, taken from reference TRBV5-1 and TRBJ2-7): KAGVTQTPRYLIKTRGQQVTLSCSPISGHRSVSWYQQTPGQGLQFLFEYFSETQRNKGNFPGRFSGRQFSNSRSEMNVSTLELGDSALYLCASSLERITYEQYFGPGTRLTVT.

This clonotype has a handful of counts. The rearrangement joins TRBV20-1 to TRBJ2-7; 11 bases line up with TRBD1. The CDR3 sequence is 21 residues long. Germline-derived CDR1 and CDR2 are DFQATT and SNEGSKA (reference sequence). V lost 0 bases, J lost 0 bases, and 19 bases stayed unmatched. CDR3 bases: TGCAGTGCTAGAGATTTGGTTGGGTCGGGACAGGGGGTAGGGAACTCCTACGAGCAGTACTTC. This translates into CSARDLVGSGQGVGNSYEQYF.

The chain is built from TRBV20-1 and TRBJ1-4; perhaps TRBD1 as D (5 bases). V lost 5 bases and J lost 6, with 13 bases in between. CDR1 DFQATT and CDR2 SNEGSKA come from the germline V gene (reference sequence). This CDR3 spans 13 amino acids. The CDR3 region is CSAGDVGDEKLFF. DNA of the CDR3: TGCAGTGCTGGGGACGTAGGAGATGAAAAACTGTTTTTT.

This clonotype was seen many times. The CDR3 region is CSVQETLLNEQFF. The DNA of the CDR3 is TGCAGCGTCCAAGAGACGCTTCTTAATGAGCAGTTCTTC. The chain uses TRBV29-1 and TRBJ2-1; D gene uncertain. The CDR3 is 13 residues long. Germline CDR1 SQVTM, CDR2 ANQGSEA. Trimming shortened V by 6 bases and J by 7 bases, and 16 bases separated the two germline ends.

There are a few counts of this clonotype. This chain connects TRBV9 to TRBJ1-1, with D unresolved. The CDR3 runs 14 residues. Trimming removed 6 bases from V and 1 base from J, with 13 bases in between. CDR1 and CDR2 from the germline V gene are SGDLS and YYNGEE. This chain's CDR3 is CASNGAGANTEAFF. In nucleotides, the CDR3 is TGTGCCAGCAACGGCGCGGGCGCGAACACTGAAGCTTTCTTT.

This clonotype was observed at least ten times. The chain uses TRBV25-1 and TRBJ2-3, with 7 bases identical to TRBD2. The CDR3 is 12 residues long. Looked up from germline, CDR1 is MGHDK and CDR2 is SYGVNS. The CDR3 loop is CGATSERDTQYF. CDR3 bases: TGTGGGGCTACTAGCGAAAGGGATACGCAGTATTTT.

The rearrangement links TRBV12-3 or TRBV12-4 to TRBJ2-5; D is uncertain. V was pared by 5 bases and J by 1 base, with 8 bases between. This CDR3 spans 13 amino acids. CDR3 loop: CASSLRTQETQYF. The CDR3 DNA reads TGTGCCAGCAGTCTTAGGACCCAAGAGACCCAGTACTTC.

This clonotype was recorded at least ten times. The chain joins TRBV12-3 or TRBV12-4 to TRBJ2-2; TRBD1 matches 8 bases. J gave up 12 bases and V 8 bases, and 5 bases lay outside the gene matches. The CDR3 has 11 amino acids. This CDR3 reads CASSGGLKLFF. CDR3 DNA sequence: TGTGCCAGCTCAGGGGGCTTGAAGCTGTTTTTT.

V is TRBV2 and J is TRBJ1-2; 7 bases align to TRBD1. With V trimmed by 7 bases and J by 1 base, 9 bases remained unmatched. Looked up from germline, CDR1 is SNHLY and CDR2 is FYNNEI. The length of the CDR3 is 15 residues. Here the CDR3 reads CASTVRDSFNYGYTF. The DNA for the CDR3 is TGTGCCAGCACAGTCCGGGACAGCTTTAACTATGGCTACACCTTC.

At least ten counts were recorded for this clonotype. The rearrangement links TRBV4-2 to TRBJ1-2; 7 bases align to TRBD1. Germline CDR1 and CDR2: LGHNA and YNFKEQ. Trimming took 0 bases from V and 4 from J; bases not matched to a gene: 8. This CDR3 is 16 amino acids long. The CDR3 DNA reads TGTGCCAGCAGCCAAGATAGGCCAGGGGGTGTCTATGGCTACACCTTC. This gives the protein CASSQDRPGGVYGYTF.

The chain recombines TRBV19 with TRBJ2-5, with 9 bases aligning to TRBD2. This CDR3 has 17 amino acids. The germline V gene encodes CDR1 LNHDA and CDR2 SQIVND (reference sequence). V dropped 3 bases and J dropped 2; count of bases not matched to a gene: 10. The CDR3 region has the DNA TGTGCCAGTAGTATCTATGGGACTAGCCCATTACAAGAGACCCAGTACTTC. Translated, it gives CASSIYGTSPLQETQYF.

This CDR3 is CASSQHTEAGETQYF. The CDR3 DNA sequence: TGTGCCAGCAGCCAACATACCGAGGCTGGAGAGACCCAGTACTTC. The chain joins TRBV4-2 to TRBJ2-5; D gene uncertain. CDR1 is LGHNA and CDR2 is YNFKEQ in the germline V gene. The V and J ends lost 2 bases and 4 bases respectively, with 14 bases between them. The CDR3 covers 15 residues.

This clonotype has a count of ten or more. The V gene is TRBV6-5, the J gene TRBJ1-3, with D uncertain. V was clipped by 4 bases and J by 2 bases, with 6 bases between them. Germline CDR1 reads MNHEY; CDR2 reads SVGAGI. The CDR3 sequence is 13 residues long. CDR3 amino acids: CASSSPPGNTIYF. For the CDR3, the DNA is TGTGCCAGCAGTTCGCCGCCTGGAAACACCATATATTTT.

This clonotype occurred a few times. The chain has TRBV4-2 and TRBJ2-1, with 7 bases fitting TRBD2. V shed 6 bases and J 3 bases; nucleotides not matched to a gene: 8. This CDR3 has 15 amino acids. The germline V gene encodes CDR1 LGHNA and CDR2 YNFKEQ. The CDR3 sequence is CASSSGLVVYNEQFF. The CDR3 bases are TGTGCCAGCAGTTCCGGACTAGTGGTCTACAATGAGCAGTTCTTC.